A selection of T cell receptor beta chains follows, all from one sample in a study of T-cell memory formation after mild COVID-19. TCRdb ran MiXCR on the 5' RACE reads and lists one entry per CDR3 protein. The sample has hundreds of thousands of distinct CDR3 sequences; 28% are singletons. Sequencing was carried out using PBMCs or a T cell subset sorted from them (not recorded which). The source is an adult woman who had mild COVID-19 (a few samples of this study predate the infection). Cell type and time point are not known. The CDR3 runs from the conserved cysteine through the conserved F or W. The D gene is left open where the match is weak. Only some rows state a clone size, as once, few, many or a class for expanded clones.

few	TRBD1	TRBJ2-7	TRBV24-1	CATSDWGQPYEQYF	TGTGCCACCAGTGATTGGGGACAGCCCTACGAGCAGTACTTC
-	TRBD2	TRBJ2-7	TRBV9	CASSALAGPLGSEQYF	TGTGCCAGCAGCGCACTAGCGGGGCCCTTAGGGTCCGAGCAGTACTTC
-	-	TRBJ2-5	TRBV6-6	CASSYSFQVGTQYF	TGTGCCAGCAGTTACTCGTTCCAGGTTGGGACCCAGTACTTC
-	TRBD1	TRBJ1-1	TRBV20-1	CSAGRVGDRGFTEAFF	TGCAGTGCGGGGAGAGTAGGGGACAGGGGTTTCACTGAAGCTTTCTTT
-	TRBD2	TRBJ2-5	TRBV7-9	CASSLTQGREGQETQYF	TGTGCCAGCAGCTTGACCCAAGGGCGGGAGGGGCAAGAGACCCAGTACTTC
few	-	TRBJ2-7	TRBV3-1	CASSHWRGIEGYEQYF	TGTGCCAGCAGCCACTGGCGGGGTATTGAAGGCTACGAGCAGTACTTC
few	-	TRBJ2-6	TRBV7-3	CASSSRASGANVLTF	TGTGCCAGCAGCAGCAGAGCGTCTGGGGCCAACGTCCTGACTTTC
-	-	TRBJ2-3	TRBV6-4	CASSEVGGRQYF	TGTGCCAGCAGTGAAGTTGGGGGACGGCAGTATTTT
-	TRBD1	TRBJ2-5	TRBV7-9	CASSSGTEAETQYF	TGTGCCAGCAGCTCCGGGACAGAAGCCGAGACCCAGTACTTC
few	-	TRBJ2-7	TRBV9	CASSVGPTSVYEQYF	TGTGCCAGCAGCGTCGGCCCCACGTCGGTATACGAGCAGTACTTC
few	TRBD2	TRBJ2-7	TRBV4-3	CASSQGPSGGFYEQYF	TGCGCCAGCAGCCAAGGGCCTAGCGGGGGCTTCTACGAGCAGTACTTC
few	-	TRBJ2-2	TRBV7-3	CASSSVPGRELFF	TGTGCCAGCAGCTCCGTACCCGGCCGGGAGCTGTTTTTT
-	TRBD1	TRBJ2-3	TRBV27	CASSFRTGADTQYF	TGTGCCAGCAGTTTCCGTACAGGGGCAGATACGCAGTATTTT
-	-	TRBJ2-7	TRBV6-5	CASSSNRAEQYF	TGTGCCAGCAGTTCGAACAGGGCCGAGCAGTACTTC
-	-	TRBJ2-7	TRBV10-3	CAITYRTDYEQYF	TGTGCCATCACCTACAGGACGGACTACGAGCAGTACTTC
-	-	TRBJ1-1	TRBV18	CASSPSRHNTEAFF	TGTGCCAGCTCACCGTCCCGACATAACACTGAAGCTTTCTTT
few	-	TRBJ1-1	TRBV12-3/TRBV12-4	CASSLDRHTEAFF	TGTGCCAGCAGTTTAGACAGGCACACTGAAGCTTTCTTT